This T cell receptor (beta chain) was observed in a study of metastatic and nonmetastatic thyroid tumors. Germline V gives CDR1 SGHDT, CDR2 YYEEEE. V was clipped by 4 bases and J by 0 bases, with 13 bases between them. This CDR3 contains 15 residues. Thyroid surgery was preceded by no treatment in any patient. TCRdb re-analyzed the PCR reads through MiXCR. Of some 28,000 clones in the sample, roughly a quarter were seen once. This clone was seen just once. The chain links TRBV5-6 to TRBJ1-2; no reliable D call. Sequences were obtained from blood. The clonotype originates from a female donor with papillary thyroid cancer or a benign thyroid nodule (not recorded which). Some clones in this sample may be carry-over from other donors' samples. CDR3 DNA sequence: TGTGCCAGCAGCCCCTACTACAGAACTAACTATGGCTACACCTTC. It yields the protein CASSPYYRTNYGYTF. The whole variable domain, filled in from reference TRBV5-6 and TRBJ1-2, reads DAGVTQSPTHLIKTRGQQVTLRCSPKSGHDTVSWYQQALGQGPQFIFQYYEEEERQRGNFPDRFSGHQFPNYSSELNVNALLLGDSALYLCASSPYYRTNYGYTFGSGTRLTVV.